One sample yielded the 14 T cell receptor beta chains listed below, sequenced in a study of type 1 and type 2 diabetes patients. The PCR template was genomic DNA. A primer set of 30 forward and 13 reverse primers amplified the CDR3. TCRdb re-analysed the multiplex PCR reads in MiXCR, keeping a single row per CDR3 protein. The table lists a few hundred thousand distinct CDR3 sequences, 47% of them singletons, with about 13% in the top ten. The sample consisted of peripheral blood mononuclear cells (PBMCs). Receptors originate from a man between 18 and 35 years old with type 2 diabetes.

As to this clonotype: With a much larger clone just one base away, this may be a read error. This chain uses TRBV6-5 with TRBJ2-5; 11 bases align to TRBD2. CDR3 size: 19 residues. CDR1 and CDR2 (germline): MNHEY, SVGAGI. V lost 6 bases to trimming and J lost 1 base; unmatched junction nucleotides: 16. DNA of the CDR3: TGTGCCAGCAGCATAACCGTGACTAGCGGGGCCGACGTCCAAGAGACCCAGTACTTC. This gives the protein CASSITVTSGADVQETQYF.

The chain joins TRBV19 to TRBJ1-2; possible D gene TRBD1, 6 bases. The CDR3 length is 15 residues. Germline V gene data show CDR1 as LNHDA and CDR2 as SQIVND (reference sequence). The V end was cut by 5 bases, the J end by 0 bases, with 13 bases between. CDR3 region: CASSPRTETNYGYTF. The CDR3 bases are TGTGCCAGTAGTCCCCGGACAGAAACTAACTATGGCTACACCTTC.

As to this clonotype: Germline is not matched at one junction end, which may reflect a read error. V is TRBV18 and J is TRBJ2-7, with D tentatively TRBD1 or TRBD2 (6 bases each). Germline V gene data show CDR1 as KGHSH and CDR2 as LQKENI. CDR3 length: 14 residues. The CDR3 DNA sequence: TGTACCAGCTCACCGGGGGCATATTCCTACGAGCAGTACTTC. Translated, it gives CTSSPGAYSYEQYF.

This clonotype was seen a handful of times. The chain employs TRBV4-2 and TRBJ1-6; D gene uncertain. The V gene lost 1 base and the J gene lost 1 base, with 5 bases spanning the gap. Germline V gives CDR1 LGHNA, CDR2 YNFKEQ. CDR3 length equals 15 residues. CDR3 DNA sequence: TGTGCCAGCAGCCAAGGCACGTCCTATAATTCACCCCTCCACTTT. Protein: CASSQGTSYNSPLHF.

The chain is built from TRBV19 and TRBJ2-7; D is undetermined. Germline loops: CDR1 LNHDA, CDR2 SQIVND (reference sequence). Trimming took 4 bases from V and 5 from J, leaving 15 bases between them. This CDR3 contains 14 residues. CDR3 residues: CASSSVNRLDEQYF. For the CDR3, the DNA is TGTGCCAGTAGTAGTGTGAATCGGTTGGACGAGCAGTACTTC.

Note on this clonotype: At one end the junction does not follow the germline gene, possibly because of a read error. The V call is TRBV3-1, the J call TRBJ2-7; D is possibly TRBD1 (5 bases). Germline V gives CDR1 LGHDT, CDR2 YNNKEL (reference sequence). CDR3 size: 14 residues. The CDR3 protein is CASSQAGQNYEEYF. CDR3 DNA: TGTGCCAGCAGCCAGGCCGGACAAAACTACGAGGAGTACTTC.

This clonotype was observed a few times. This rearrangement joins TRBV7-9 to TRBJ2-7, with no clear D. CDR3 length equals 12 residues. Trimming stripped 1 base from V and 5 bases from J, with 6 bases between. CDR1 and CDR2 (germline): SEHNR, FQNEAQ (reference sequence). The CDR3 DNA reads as TGTGCCAGCAGCTTAGGACCTCACGAGCAGTACTTC. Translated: CASSLGPHEQYF.

The DNA for the CDR3 is TGTGCCAGTAGCCCTCCTCAACACACTGAAGCTTTCTTT. Protein product: CASSPPQHTEAFF. This chain joins TRBV30 and TRBJ1-1, with unresolved D. This CDR3 has 13 amino acids. From germline, CDR1 is GTSNPN and CDR2 SVGIG (reference sequence). V was cut by 8 bases and J by 3 bases, with 16 bases left in between.

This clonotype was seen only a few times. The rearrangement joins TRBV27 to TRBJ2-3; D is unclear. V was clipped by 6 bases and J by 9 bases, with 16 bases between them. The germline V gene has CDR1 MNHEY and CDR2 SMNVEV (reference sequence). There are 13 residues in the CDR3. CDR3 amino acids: CASSFTRQTTQYF. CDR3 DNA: TGTGCCAGCAGCTTCACACGGCAGACCACGCAGTATTTT.

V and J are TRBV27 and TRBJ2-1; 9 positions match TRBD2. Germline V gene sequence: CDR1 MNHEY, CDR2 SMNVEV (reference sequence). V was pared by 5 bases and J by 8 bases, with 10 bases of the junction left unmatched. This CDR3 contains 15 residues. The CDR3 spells CASSPWVAGADEQFF. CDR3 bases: TGTGCCAGCAGTCCCTGGGTAGCGGGAGCCGATGAGCAGTTCTTC.

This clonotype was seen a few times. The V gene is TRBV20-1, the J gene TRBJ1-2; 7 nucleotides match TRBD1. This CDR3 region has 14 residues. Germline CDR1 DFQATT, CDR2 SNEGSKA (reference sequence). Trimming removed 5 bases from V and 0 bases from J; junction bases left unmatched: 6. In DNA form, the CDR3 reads TGCAGTGCTCAGGGACAGACCCCTAACTATGGCTACACCTTC. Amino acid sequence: CSAQGQTPNYGYTF.

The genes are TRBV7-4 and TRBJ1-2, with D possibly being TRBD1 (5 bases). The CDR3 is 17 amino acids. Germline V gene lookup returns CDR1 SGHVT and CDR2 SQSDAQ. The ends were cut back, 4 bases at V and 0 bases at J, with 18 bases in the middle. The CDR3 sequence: CASSSRGGTESNYGYTF. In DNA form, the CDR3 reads TGTGCCAGCAGCTCAAGAGGTGGGACGGAGTCTAACTATGGCTACACCTTC.

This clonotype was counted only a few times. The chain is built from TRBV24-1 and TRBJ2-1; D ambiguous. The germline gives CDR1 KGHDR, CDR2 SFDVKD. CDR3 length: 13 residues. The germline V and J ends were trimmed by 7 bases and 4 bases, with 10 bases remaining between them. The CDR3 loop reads CATRGSGYNEQFF. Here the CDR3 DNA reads TGTGCCACCAGAGGCAGTGGTTACAATGAGCAGTTCTTC.

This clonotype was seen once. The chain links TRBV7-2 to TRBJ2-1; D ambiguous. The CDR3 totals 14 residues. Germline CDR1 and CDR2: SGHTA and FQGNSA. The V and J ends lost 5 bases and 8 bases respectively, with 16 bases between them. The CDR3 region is CASSPGPTGDEQFF. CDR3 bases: TGTGCCAGCAGCCCCGGTCCCACTGGCGATGAGCAGTTCTTC.